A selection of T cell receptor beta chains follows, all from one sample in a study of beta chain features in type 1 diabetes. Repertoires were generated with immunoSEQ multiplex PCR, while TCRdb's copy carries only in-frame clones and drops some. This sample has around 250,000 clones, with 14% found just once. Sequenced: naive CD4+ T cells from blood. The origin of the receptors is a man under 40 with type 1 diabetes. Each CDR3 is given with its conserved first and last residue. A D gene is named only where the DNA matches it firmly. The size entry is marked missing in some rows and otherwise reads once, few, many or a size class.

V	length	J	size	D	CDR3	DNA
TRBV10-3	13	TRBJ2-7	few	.	CAAAPPASYEQYF	TGTGCCGCGGCACCCCCCGCCTCCTACGAGCAGTACTTC
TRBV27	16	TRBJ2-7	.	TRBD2	CASSSSTSGRNYEQYF	TGTGCCAGCAGTTCCTCGACTAGCGGGAGGAACTACGAACAGTACTTC
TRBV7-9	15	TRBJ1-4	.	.	CASSPMGATNEKLFF	TGTGCCAGCAGTCCGATGGGGGCTACTAATGAAAAACTGTTTTTT
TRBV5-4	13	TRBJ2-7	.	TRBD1	CASSSDRAREQYF	TGTGCCAGCAGCTCGGACAGGGCCCGCGAGCAGTACTTC
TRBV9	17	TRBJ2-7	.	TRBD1	CASSLRDRAKGGHEQYF	TGTGCCAGCAGCCTTCGGGACAGGGCTAAGGGGGGACACGAGCAGTACTTC
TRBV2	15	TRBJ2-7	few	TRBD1	CASSDPGQVANEQYF	TGTGCCAGCAGTGACCCAGGACAGGTGGCTAACGAGCAGTACTTC
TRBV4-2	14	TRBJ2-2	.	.	CASSQERWSGELFF	TGTGCCAGCAGCCAAGAGAGGTGGTCCGGGGAGCTGTTTTTT
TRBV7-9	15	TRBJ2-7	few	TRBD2	CASSLGLAGVYEQYF	TGTGCCAGCAGCCTGGGACTAGCGGGAGTTTACGAGCAGTACTTC
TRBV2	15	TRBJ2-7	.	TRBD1	CASSVDRGNPYEQYF	TGTGCCAGCAGCGTGGACAGGGGGAACCCCTACGAGCAGTACTTC
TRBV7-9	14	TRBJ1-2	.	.	CASSLRRDNYGYTF	TGTGCCAGCAGCTTGCGGAGGGATAATTATGGCTACACCTTC
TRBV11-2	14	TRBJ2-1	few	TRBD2	CASSSGSSYNEQFF	TGTGCCAGCAGCAGCGGGAGCTCCTACAATGAGCAGTTCTTC
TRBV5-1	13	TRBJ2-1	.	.	CASSLGGYNEQFF	TGCGCCAGCAGCTTGGGAGGGTACAATGAGCAGTTCTTC
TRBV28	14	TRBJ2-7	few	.	CAGASGTQPYEQYF	TGTGCCGGCGCCTCCGGGACTCAACCCTACGAGCAGTACTTC
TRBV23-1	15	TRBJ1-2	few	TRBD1	CARPRQDRHLYGYTF	TGCGCCCGCCCTAGGCAGGACAGGCACCTCTATGGCTACACCTTC
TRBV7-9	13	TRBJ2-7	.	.	CASSPMDSYEQYF	TGTGCCAGCAGCCCGATGGACAGCTACGAGCAGTACTTC
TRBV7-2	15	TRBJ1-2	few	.	CASSPGGAHRYGYTF	TGTGCCAGCAGCCCCGGGGGGGCTCACCGATATGGCTACACCTTC
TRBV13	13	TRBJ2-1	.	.	CASSLAGYNEQFF	TGTGCCAGCAGCTTAGCGGGTTACAATGAGCAGTTCTTC
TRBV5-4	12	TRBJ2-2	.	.	CASSIRTGELFF	TGTGCCAGCAGCATACGGACCGGGGAGCTGTTTTTT
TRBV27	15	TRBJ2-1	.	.	CASSLLAGAHNEQFF	TGTGCCAGCAGTTTATTGGCAGGGGCCCACAATGAGCAGTTCTTC
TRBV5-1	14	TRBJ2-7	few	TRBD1	CASSLGGQGGEQYF	TGCGCCAGCAGCTTGGGGGGACAGGGCGGCGAGCAGTACTTC
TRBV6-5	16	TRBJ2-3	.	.	CASSYHGTGEGDTQYF	TGTGCCAGCAGTTATCACGGGACGGGAGAGGGAGATACGCAGTATTTT
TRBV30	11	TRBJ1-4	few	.	CAWSVSEKLFF	TGTGCCTGGAGTGTAAGCGAAAAACTGTTTTTT
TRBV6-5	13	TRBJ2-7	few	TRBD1	CASSLTGFYEQYF	TGTGCCAGCAGTTTGACAGGGTTCTACGAGCAGTACTTC
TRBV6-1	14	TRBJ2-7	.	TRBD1	CASRETGDTYEQYF	TGTGCCAGCCGGGAGACAGGGGATACCTACGAGCAGTACTTC
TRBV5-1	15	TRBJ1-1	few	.	CASSLAPSRGTEAFF	TGCGCCAGCAGCTTGGCCCCCTCCCGGGGCACTGAAGCTTTCTTT
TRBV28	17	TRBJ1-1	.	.	CASSLPPEPRGNTEAFF	TGTGCCAGCAGTCTCCCGCCTGAGCCCCGAGGGAACACTGAAGCTTTCTTT
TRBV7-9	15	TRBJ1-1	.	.	CASSLEAGRGTEAFF	TGTGCCAGCAGCTTAGAAGCCGGTCGCGGGACTGAAGCTTTCTTT
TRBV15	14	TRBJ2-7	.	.	CATSRVRGLYEQYF	TGTGCCACCAGCAGAGTTAGGGGGTTGTACGAGCAGTACTTC
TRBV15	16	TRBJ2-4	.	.	CATSDDRGSAKNIQYF	TGTGCCACCAGCGATGATCGGGGGTCGGCCAAAAACATTCAGTACTTC
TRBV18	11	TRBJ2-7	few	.	CASSPREEQYF	TGTGCCAGCTCACCTCGCGAGGAGCAGTACTTC
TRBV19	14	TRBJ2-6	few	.	CASRQGSGANVLTF	TGTGCCAGTAGGCAGGGTTCTGGGGCCAACGTCCTGACTTTC
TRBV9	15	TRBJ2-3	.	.	CASSPLGGTADTQYF	TGTGCCAGCAGCCCGCTGGGGGGTACTGCAGATACGCAGTATTTT
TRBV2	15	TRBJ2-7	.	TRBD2	CASIFLAGGTYEQYF	TGTGCCAGCATATTCCTAGCGGGAGGAACCTACGAGCAGTACTTC
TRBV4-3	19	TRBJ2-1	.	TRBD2	CASSQDPPGGADTYNEQFF	TGCGCCAGCAGCCAAGATCCCCCGGGAGGAGCCGATACCTACAATGAGCAGTTCTTC
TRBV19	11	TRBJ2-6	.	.	CASSVETTLTF	TGTGCCAGTAGTGTCGAGACAACCCTGACTTTC
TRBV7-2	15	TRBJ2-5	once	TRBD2	CASSPRPSGQETQYF	TGTGCCAGCAGCCCCCGCCCTAGCGGCCAAGAGACCCAGTACTTC
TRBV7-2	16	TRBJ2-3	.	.	CASSSATGIGTDTQYF	TGTGCCAGCAGCTCCGCGACTGGAATCGGCACAGATACGCAGTATTTT
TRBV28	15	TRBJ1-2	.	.	CASSAYRAANYGYTF	TGTGCCAGCAGTGCCTACAGGGCTGCTAACTATGGCTACACCTTC
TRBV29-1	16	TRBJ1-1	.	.	CSVEDRLGGVTYEAFF	TGCAGCGTTGAAGATCGGTTGGGGGGGGTTACCTATGAAGCTTTCTTT
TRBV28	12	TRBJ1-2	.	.	CASGGRRYGYTF	TGTGCCAGCGGGGGGAGGCGGTATGGCTACACCTTC
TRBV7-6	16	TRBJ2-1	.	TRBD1	CASSLVGTGANNEQFF	TGTGCCAGCAGCTTAGTAGGGACAGGGGCCAACAATGAGCAGTTCTTC
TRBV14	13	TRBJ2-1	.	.	CASSQAPGLGQFF	TGTGCCAGCAGCCAGGCGCCGGGACTGGGGCAGTTCTTC
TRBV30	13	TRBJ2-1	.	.	CAWSPLQGREQFF	TGTGCCTGGAGCCCTCTACAGGGAAGGGAGCAGTTCTTC
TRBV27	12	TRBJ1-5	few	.	CASKHSNQPQHF	TGTGCCAGCAAACACAGCAATCAGCCCCAGCATTTT
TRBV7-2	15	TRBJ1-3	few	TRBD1	CASSPRTGLGNTIYF	TGTGCCAGCAGCCCTCGGACAGGGCTAGGAAACACCATATATTTT
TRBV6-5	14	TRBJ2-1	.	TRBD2	CASSSPSGHNEQFF	TGTGCCAGCAGTTCCCCTAGCGGACACAATGAGCAGTTCTTC
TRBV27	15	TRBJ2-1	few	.	CASSSRDFWDNEQFF	TGTGCCAGCAGCTCCAGGGACTTCTGGGACAATGAGCAGTTCTTC
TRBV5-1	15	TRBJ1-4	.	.	CASSLDPDSPGELFF	TGCGCCAGCAGCTTGGACCCGGACAGCCCTGGGGAACTGTTTTTT
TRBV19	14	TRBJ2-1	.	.	CASSMSSGGNEQFF	TGTGCCAGTAGTATGAGTTCCGGGGGTAATGAGCAGTTCTTC
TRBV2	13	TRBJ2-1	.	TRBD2	CASSRREDDEQFF	TGTGCCAGCAGTCGGCGGGAGGACGATGAGCAGTTCTTC
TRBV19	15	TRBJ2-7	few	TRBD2	CASSRSSGTTYEQYF	TGTGCCAGTAGTAGATCTAGCGGGACCACCTACGAGCAGTACTTC
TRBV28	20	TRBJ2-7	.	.	CASSLYWFQGSTKGHYEQYF	TGTGCCAGCAGTTTATATTGGTTTCAGGGTTCCACAAAAGGGCACTACGAGCAGTACTTC
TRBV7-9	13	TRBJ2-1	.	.	CASSLGPGNEQFF	TGTGCCAGCAGCTTAGGTCCCGGCAATGAGCAGTTCTTC
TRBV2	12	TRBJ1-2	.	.	CASSEQGRGYTF	TGTGCCAGCAGTGAACAGGGGCGCGGCTACACCTTC
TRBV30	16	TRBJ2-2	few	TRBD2	CAWSASGMVNTGELFF	TGTGCCTGGAGTGCTAGCGGGATGGTAAACACCGGGGAGCTGTTTTTT
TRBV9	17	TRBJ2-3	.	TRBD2	CASSVASGGSPTDTQYF	TGTGCCAGCAGCGTCGCTAGCGGCGGGAGTCCCACAGATACGCAGTATTTT
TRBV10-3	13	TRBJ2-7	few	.	CAISDLEGSEQYF	TGTGCCATCAGTGATCTGGAGGGCTCCGAGCAGTACTTC
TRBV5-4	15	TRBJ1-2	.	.	CASSRQFIPSDGYTF	TGTGCCAGCAGTAGACAGTTTATCCCAAGTGATGGCTACACCTTC
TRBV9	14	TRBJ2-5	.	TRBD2	CASSVGSGIETQYF	TGTGCCAGCAGCGTAGGTAGCGGGATAGAGACCCAGTACTTC
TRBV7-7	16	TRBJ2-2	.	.	CASSFAKQGYTGELFF	TGTGCCAGCAGCTTCGCCAAACAGGGATACACCGGGGAGCTGTTTTTT